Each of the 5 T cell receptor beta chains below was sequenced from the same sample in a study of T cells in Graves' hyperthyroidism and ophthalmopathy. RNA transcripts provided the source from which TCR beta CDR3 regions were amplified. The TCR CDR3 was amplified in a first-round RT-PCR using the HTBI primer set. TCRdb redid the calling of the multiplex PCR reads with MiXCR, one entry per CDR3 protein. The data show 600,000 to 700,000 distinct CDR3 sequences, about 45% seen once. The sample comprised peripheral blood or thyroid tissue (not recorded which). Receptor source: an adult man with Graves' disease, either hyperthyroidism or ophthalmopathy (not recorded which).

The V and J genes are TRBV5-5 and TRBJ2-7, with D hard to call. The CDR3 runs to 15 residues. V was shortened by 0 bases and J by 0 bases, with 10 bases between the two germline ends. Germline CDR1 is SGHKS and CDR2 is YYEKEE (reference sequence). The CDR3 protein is CASSLVGRSSYEQYF. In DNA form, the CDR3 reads TGTGCCAGCAGCTTGGTAGGACGGAGCTCCTACGAGCAGTACTTC. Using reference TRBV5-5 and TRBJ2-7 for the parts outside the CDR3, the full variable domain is DAGVTQSPTHLIKTRGQQVTLRCSPISGHKSVSWYQQVLGQGPQFIFQYYEKEERGRGNFPDRFSARQFPNYSSELNVNALLLGDSALYLCASSLVGRSSYEQYFGPGTRLTVT.

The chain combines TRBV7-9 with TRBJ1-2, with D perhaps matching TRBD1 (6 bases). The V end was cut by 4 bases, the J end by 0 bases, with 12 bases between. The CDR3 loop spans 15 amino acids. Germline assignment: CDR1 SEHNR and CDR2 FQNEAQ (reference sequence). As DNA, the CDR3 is TGTGCCAGCAGCTCCCACAGGGAACCTAACTATGGCTACACCTTC. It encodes CASSSHREPNYGYTF.

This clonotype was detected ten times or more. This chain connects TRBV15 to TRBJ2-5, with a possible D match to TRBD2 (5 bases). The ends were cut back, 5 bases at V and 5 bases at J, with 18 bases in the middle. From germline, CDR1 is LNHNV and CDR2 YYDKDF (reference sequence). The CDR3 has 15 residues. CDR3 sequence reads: CATSRPGVAVETQYF. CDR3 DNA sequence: TGTGCCACCAGCCGCCCCGGGGTGGCCGTGGAGACCCAGTACTTC.

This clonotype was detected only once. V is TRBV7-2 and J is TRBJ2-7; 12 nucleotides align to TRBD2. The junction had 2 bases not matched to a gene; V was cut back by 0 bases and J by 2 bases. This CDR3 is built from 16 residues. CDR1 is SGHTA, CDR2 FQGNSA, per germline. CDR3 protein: CASSLARTSGTYEQYF. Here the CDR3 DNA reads TGTGCCAGCAGCTTAGCGCGGACTAGCGGGACCTACGAGCAGTACTTC.

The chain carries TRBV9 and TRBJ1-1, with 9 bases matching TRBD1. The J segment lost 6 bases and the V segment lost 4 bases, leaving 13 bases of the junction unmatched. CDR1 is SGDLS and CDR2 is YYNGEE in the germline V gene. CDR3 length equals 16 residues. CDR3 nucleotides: TGTGCCAGCAGCCCCTACTGGGGGGACAGGGCTTCTGAAGCTTTCTTT. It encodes CASSPYWGDRASEAFF.